These 30 T cell receptor beta chains originate from one sample sequenced in a study of PD-L1 blockade in urothelial cancer. Sequenced by immunoSEQ multiplex PCR; TCRdb stores in-frame clones only, minus some. Of about 80,000 clones detected, roughly 90% appear once; the ten largest clones hold about 6%. Sequencing used PBMCs, obtained around atezolizumab (anti-PD-L1) treatment. The receptor set was obtained from a woman in her 70s with urothelial cancer.

This chain uses TRBV5-6 with TRBJ2-7; a weak D match, TRBD1 (7 bases). CDR1 is SGHDT, CDR2 YYEEEE, per germline. Trimming took 1 base from V and 3 from J, leaving 17 bases between them. The CDR3 has 16 amino acids. CDR3 DNA sequence: TGTGCCAGCAGCTTGTGGGGCCAGGGGGGAAACTACGAGCAGTACTTC. Translated: CASSLWGQGGNYEQYF. The variable domain in full, completed from reference TRBV5-6 and TRBJ2-7, reads DAGVTQSPTHLIKTRGQQVTLRCSPKSGHDTVSWYQQALGQGPQFIFQYYEEEERQRGNFPDRFSGHQFPNYSSELNVNALLLGDSALYLCASSLWGQGGNYEQYFGPGTRLTVT.

The V call is TRBV10-2, the J call TRBJ1-2; no clear D gene. Germline CDR1 WSHSY, CDR2 SAAADI. Trimming removed 6 bases from V and 4 bases from J, with 15 bases in between. This CDR3 is 14 amino acids long. The CDR3 region is CASSTIDPGYGYTF. CDR3 in DNA: TGCGCCAGCAGCACTATAGATCCGGGCTATGGCTACACCTTC.

The V gene is TRBV5-1, the J gene TRBJ1-6; D is unclear. There are 13 residues in the CDR3. V was shortened by 0 bases and J by 10 bases, with 8 bases between the two germline ends. Germline V lookup: CDR1 SGHRS, CDR2 YFSETQ. The CDR3 coding sequence is TGCGCCAGCAGCTTGGCCGGGTACTCACCCCTCCACTTT. Translation gives CASSLAGYSPLHF. Full variable domain (missing parts from reference TRBV5-1 and TRBJ1-6): KAGVTQTPRYLIKTRGQQVTLSCSPISGHRSVSWYQQTPGQGLQFLFEYFSETQRNKGNFPGRFSGRQFSNSRSEMNVSTLELGDSALYLCASSLAGYSPLHFGNGTRLTVT.

The chain links TRBV25-1 to TRBJ2-1, with D hard to call. Germline values: CDR1 MGHDK, CDR2 SYGVNS. This CDR3 has 13 residues. V was cut by 3 bases and J by 12 bases, with 15 bases left in between. The CDR3 DNA is TGTGCCAGCAGTGACCTCGAGAGTAGAGGGCAGTTCTTC. Translation: CASSDLESRGQFF.

The chain carries TRBV21-1 and TRBJ2-1; the table gives TRBD2 as D, unverified against the DNA. TRBV21-1 is described as a pseudogene. The CDR3 is made up of 17 amino acids. CDR3 in DNA: TGTGCCAGCAGCGGTCCGTTAGCGGGGGGAAGTGACAATGAGCAGTTCTTC. This gives the protein CASSGPLAGGSDNEQFF.

The chain has TRBV10-2 and TRBJ1-1; tentatively, D is TRBD1 (5 bases). Germline V gene sequence: CDR1 WSHSY, CDR2 SAAADI. V was shortened by 0 bases and J by 7 bases, with 18 bases between the two germline ends. This CDR3 is 16 amino acids long. The CDR3 nucleotides are TGCGCCAGCAGTGAGTCGAGTCGGTCAAGCGGGGGTGAAGCTTTCTTT. This codes for CASSESSRSSGGEAFF.

The J gene is TRBJ2-1, the V gene TRBV7-2; tentatively, D is TRBD2 (5 bases). The V gene's germline CDR1 is SGHTA and CDR2 FQGNSA. V dropped 1 base and J dropped 2 bases, with 6 bases sitting between them. The CDR3 sequence is 14 residues long. CDR3 DNA: TGTGCCAGCAGCTTAGACGGGACCTACAATGAGCAGTTCTTC. It yields the protein CASSLDGTYNEQFF.

This clone was observed once. The chain joins TRBV5-1 to TRBJ2-7, with 9 bases fitting TRBD2. Per germline, CDR1 SGHRS and CDR2 YFSETQ. This CDR3 has 15 amino acids. The trim removed 3 bases at V and 6 bases at J, leaving 10 bases unmatched. The CDR3 here is CASSSVGGAGGEQYF. The CDR3 DNA is TGCGCCAGCAGCTCCGTGGGGGGAGCGGGAGGCGAGCAGTACTTC.

The V gene is TRBV30, the J gene TRBJ2-3; 9 bases are a match to TRBD2. Germline V gene sequence: CDR1 GTSNPN, CDR2 SVGIG (reference sequence). The CDR3 has 15 residues. The CDR3 nucleotides are TGTGCTGGGGGGCGGCTAGCGGGAAACTCAGATACGCAGTATTTT. This gives the protein CAGGRLAGNSDTQYF.

V gene TRBV18 combines with J gene TRBJ2-7, with 9 bases matching TRBD2. V lost 0 bases to trimming and J lost 4 bases; unmatched junction nucleotides: 1. CDR1 is KGHSH, CDR2 LQKENI, per germline. This CDR3 is 14 amino acids long. The CDR3 loop is CASSPPGLAYEQYF. CDR3 bases: TGTGCCAGCTCACCACCGGGACTAGCTTACGAGCAGTACTTC. Combining the CDR3 with reference TRBV18 and TRBJ2-7 gives the whole variable domain NAGVMQNPRHLVRRRGQEARLRCSPMKGHSHVYWYRQLPEEGLKFMVYLQKENIIDESGMPKERFSAEFPKEGPSILRIQQVVRGDSAAYFCASSPPGLAYEQYFGPGTRLTVT.

CDR3 region: CASRQDRGAAGELFF. The CDR3 DNA is TGTGCCAGCAGGCAAGACAGGGGCGCTGCCGGGGAGCTGTTTTTT. This chain joins TRBV27 and TRBJ2-2; 8 bases agree with TRBD1. The CDR3 runs 15 residues. Germline V CDR1 and CDR2: MNHEY, SMNVEV (reference sequence). V trimming: 6 bases; J trimming: 6 bases; junction bases outside the gene matches: 9.

The genes are TRBV11-2 and TRBJ1-1, with TRBD1 as a possible D gene (5 bases). Trimming left V 5 bases short and J 4 bases short, with 8 bases between. Per the germline V gene, CDR1 is SGHAT and CDR2 is FQNNGV. The CDR3 loop spans 12 amino acids. The CDR3 region is CASSPGGTEAFF. CDR3 DNA sequence: TGTGCCAGCAGCCCGGGGGGCACTGAAGCTTTCTTT.

This chain uses TRBV29-1 with TRBJ2-5; 8 bases line up with TRBD1. The germline V gene encodes CDR1 SQVTM and CDR2 ANQGSEA. This CDR3 has 14 residues. V lost 5 bases, J lost 3 bases, and 8 bases stayed unmatched. CDR3 in DNA: TGCAGCGTTTCCCCGACAGGGGCCGAAGAGACCCAGTACTTC. Its protein is CSVSPTGAEETQYF.

This chain uses TRBV7-9 with TRBJ1-5; 12 nucleotides align to TRBD1. V lost 4 bases and J lost 4; bases outside the gene matches: 8. In germline, CDR1 is SEHNR, CDR2 FQNEAQ (reference sequence). The CDR3 has 17 amino acids. The CDR3 is CASSSGTGGLRNQPQHF. The CDR3 coding sequence is TGTGCCAGCAGCTCAGGGACAGGGGGCCTGCGTAATCAGCCCCAGCATTTT.

This clone occurred once. The chain combines TRBV28 with TRBJ2-3, with D possibly TRBD1 on 6 matching bases. This CDR3 has 18 amino acids. Looked up from germline, CDR1 is MDHEN and CDR2 is SYDVKM. Trimming took off 2 bases at V and 1 base at J, with 19 bases between the two ends. In DNA form, the CDR3 reads TGTGCCAGCAGTTTAAGTTTGGCCGGGACACCTCGCACAGATACGCAGTATTTT. Translating it yields CASSLSLAGTPRTDTQYF.

The genes are TRBV6-5 and TRBJ2-1; TRBD2 is a possible D gene (6 bases). The CDR3 consists of 11 residues. V lost 5 bases and J lost 9, with 8 bases in between. Germline V CDR1 and CDR2: MNHEY, SVGAGI. The CDR3 nucleotides read TGTGCCAGCAGTCGAGCGGGTGAGCAGTTCTTC. Its translation: CASSRAGEQFF.

This clone has only one observation. This CDR3 is CASSERGLSTDTQYF. CDR3 coding DNA: TGTGCCAGCAGTGAACGAGGCCTTAGCACAGATACGCAGTATTTT. The gene calls are TRBV2 and TRBJ2-3; D gene ambiguous. Germline CDR1 and CDR2: SNHLY and FYNNEI. The CDR3 loop spans 15 amino acids. Trimming cost V 2 bases and J 0 bases, with 9 bases left between them.

This clone was picked up one time. The DNA for the CDR3 is TGTGCCAGCACCGGGACAGTCAATCAGCCCCAGCATTTT. Translation gives CASTGTVNQPQHF. The rearrangement joins TRBV28 to TRBJ1-5, with 7 nucleotides matching TRBD1. The CDR3 is 13 amino acids. The germline CDR1 and CDR2 sequences are MDHEN and SYDVKM. Trimming cost V 7 bases and J 3 bases; bases outside gene matches: 3.

This chain joins TRBV12-5 and TRBJ2-7, with no clear D. Looked up from germline, CDR1 is LGHNT and CDR2 is FRNRAP. Trimming took off 1 base at V and 2 bases at J, with 15 bases between the two ends. The CDR3 spans 16 residues. The CDR3, as DNA: TGTGCTAGTGGTTTGGGTTATGGGCAGCCACCCTACGAGCAGTACTTC. Translated: CASGLGYGQPPYEQYF.

The genes are TRBV5-1 and TRBJ2-5; 10 bases are shared with TRBD2. Unmatched junction bases numbered 4, after V lost 1 base and J lost 4 bases. The V gene's germline CDR1 is SGHRS and CDR2 YFSETQ. CDR3 size: 15 residues. CDR3 sequence: CASSLIAGGGETQYF. The CDR3 nucleotides read TGCGCCAGCAGCTTGATAGCGGGAGGAGGAGAGACCCAGTACTTC.

V usage is TRBV29-1 and J usage is TRBJ2-1; the match to TRBD1 covers 10 bases. Germline-derived CDR1 and CDR2 are SQVTM and ANQGSEA. The CDR3 contains 13 residues. After removal of 3 bases from V and 9 bases from J, the junction contained 5 bases not matched to a gene. CDR3 DNA: TGCAGCGTTGAGACAGGGGGCGGATCTGAGCAGTTCTTC. Its protein product is CSVETGGGSEQFF.

V and J are TRBV28 and TRBJ2-1, with a tentative D call TRBD2 (6 bases). Germline values: CDR1 MDHEN, CDR2 SYDVKM. This CDR3 spans 14 amino acids. Trimming left V 6 bases short and J 4 bases short, with 13 bases between. CDR3 coding DNA: TGTGCCAGCAGCGTAATTAGCGGATACAATGAGCAGTTCTTC. It yields the protein CASSVISGYNEQFF. The whole variable domain, remainder taken from reference TRBV28 and TRBJ2-1, is DVKVTQSSRYLVKRTGEKVFLECVQDMDHENMFWYRQDPGLGLRLIYFSYDVKMKEKGDIPEGYSVSREKKERFSLILESASTNQTSMYLCASSVISGYNEQFFGPGTRLTVL.

The chain carries TRBV6-1 and TRBJ2-5; TRBD1 might be the D (5 bases). The CDR3 sequence is 11 residues long. Per germline, CDR1 MNHNS and CDR2 SASEGT. Trimming removed 2 bases at V and 7 bases at J, with 5 bases between. The CDR3 is CASSERGTQYF. CDR3 sequence (DNA): TGTGCCAGCAGTGAAAGGGGGACCCAGTACTTC.

This rearrangement joins TRBV18 to TRBJ2-1; 12 nucleotides align to TRBD2. This CDR3 comprises 15 residues. The ends lost 2 bases at V and 9 bases at J; junction bases unmatched: 5. Germline V gene lookup returns CDR1 KGHSH and CDR2 LQKENI. The CDR3 nucleotides are TGTGCCAGCTCACCATTTACTAGCGGGAGGAGTGAGCAGTTCTTC. It encodes CASSPFTSGRSEQFF.

V is TRBV29-1 and J is TRBJ2-5; 7 bases line up with TRBD1. The CDR3 contains 13 residues. Germline lookup yields CDR1 SQVTM and CDR2 ANQGSEA. With V trimmed by 5 bases and J by 2 bases, 5 bases remained unmatched. The CDR3 nucleotides read TGCAGCGTTAGTTGGACAGGTCAAGAGACCCAGTACTTC. Residues: CSVSWTGQETQYF. The whole variable domain, filled in from reference TRBV29-1 and TRBJ2-5, reads SAVISQKPSRDICQRGTSLTIQCQVDSQVTMMFWYRQQPGQSLTLIATANQGSEATYESGFVIDKFPISRPNLTFSTLTVSNMSPEDSSIYLCSVSWTGQETQYFGPGTRLLVL.

The chain has TRBV18 and TRBJ1-4; the D gene is possibly TRBD1 (5 bases). The CDR3 runs to 16 residues. CDR1 and CDR2 (germline): KGHSH, LQKENI. V was cut by 1 base and J by 0 bases, with 9 bases left in between. The CDR3 DNA follows: TGTGCCAGCTCACCACGTCAGGGTGCAACTAATGAAAAACTGTTTTTT. Its protein is CASSPRQGATNEKLFF. Complete variable domain (other parts from reference TRBV18 and TRBJ1-4): NAGVMQNPRHLVRRRGQEARLRCSPMKGHSHVYWYRQLPEEGLKFMVYLQKENIIDESGMPKERFSAEFPKEGPSILRIQQVVRGDSAAYFCASSPRQGATNEKLFFGSGTQLSVL.

V usage is TRBV19 and J usage is TRBJ2-7; maybe TRBD2 (5 bases). CDR3 length equals 14 residues. Germline CDR1 is LNHDA and CDR2 is SQIVND (reference sequence). Deletions cut 5 bases from V and 2 bases from J, with 13 bases between. CDR3 in DNA: TGTGCCAGTAGTCCGCGGGTCAACACCTACGAGCAGTACTTC. It yields the protein CASSPRVNTYEQYF. The complete variable domain, with remaining parts taken from reference TRBV19 and TRBJ2-7, reads DGGITQSPKYLFRKEGQNVTLSCEQNLNHDAMYWYRQDPGQGLRLIYYSQIVNDFQKGDIAEGYSVSREKKESFPLTVTSAQKNPTAFYLCASSPRVNTYEQYFGPGTRLTVT.

CDR3 nucleotide sequence: TGTGCCAGCAGCTCGACTCTTACGGTGCAGTTCTTC. It encodes CASSSTLTVQFF. The chain combines TRBV7-6 with TRBJ2-1; the D is unclear. The CDR3 is made up of 12 amino acids. From germline, CDR1 is SGHVS and CDR2 FNYEAQ. V shed 4 bases and J shed 12 bases, with 13 bases lying between them.

This sequence joins TRBV5-1 and TRBJ1-3, with D uncertain. V lost 3 bases and J 0 bases, leaving 13 bases between the germline ends. The germline CDR1 and CDR2 sequences are SGHRS and YFSETQ. This CDR3 comprises 16 residues. DNA of the CDR3: TGCGCCAGCAGCTCCGCGGGTCCTGACTCTGGAAACACCATATATTTT. Translating it yields CASSSAGPDSGNTIYF.

The rearrangement joins TRBV7-2 to TRBJ2-4; 10 bases match TRBD2. The CDR3 consists of 18 residues. After removal of 3 bases from V and 1 base from J, the junction contained 9 bases not matched to a gene. The germline V gene has CDR1 SGHTA and CDR2 FQGNSA. CDR3 region: CASSLTSGPLMAKNIQYF. CDR3 coding DNA: TGTGCCAGCAGCTTGACTAGCGGGCCCTTGATGGCCAAAAACATTCAGTACTTC.